This TCR beta chain was recovered during a study of Ad26.COV2.S vaccination and SARS-CoV-2 variants listed by TCRdb under 2021. Describing the broader study: Vaccine-arm donors were drawn from COV1001, a multicentre, randomized, double-blind, placebo-controlled phase I-IIa trial of Ad26.COV2.S in healthy adults. Sequencing of the TCRbeta repertoire served to evaluate the specificity and breadth of SARS-CoV-2-reactive T cell receptors following Ad26.COV2.S vaccination. Trial participants were randomized into five groups of five: low-dose or high-dose Ad26.COV2.S given once or twice, or placebo on both occasions. A total of 32 samples were included in the TCR-sequenced set, comprising 19 Ad26.COV2.S vaccine recipients, 5 placebo recipients and 8 SARS-CoV-2 convalescent individuals. Ad26.COV2.S was administered intramuscularly at 5 x 10^10 or 1 x 10^11 viral particles, either as a single shot or as two shots given 56 days apart. Blinding of investigators to trial group allocation was maintained during experiments and outcome assessment. Overall study outcomes, separate from this receptor: Substantial breadth of spike-specific CD8+ and CD4+ T cell responses was reported after vaccination. Comparable non-spike TCR breadth was observed between vaccine and placebo recipients, consistent with only spike being contained in the vaccine. Compared with placebo recipients, Ad26.COV2.S recipients showed higher spike-specific TCR breadth (P = 0.0014). According to the authors, total T cell responses may have been underestimated by the TCR breadth and depth analyses. Comparing responses between vaccine doses or regimens was not something the study was powered to do.

The treatment or condition tag for this specimen amounts to: roughly 19 received Ad26.COV2.S at low or high dose, single or two shots; 5 received placebo; per-sample allocation not given. For vaccine and placebo recipients, repertoires were sequenced using samples collected on day 63 after the first injection. Cohort 1b enrolled some 25 adults aged 18-55 years at a single site in Boston, USA, between 29 July and 7 August 2020. Ad26.COV2.S consisted of a replication-incompetent adenovirus type 26 vector by which a prefusion-stabilized SARS-CoV-2 spike protein from the original Wuhan strain was expressed. CDR1 and CDR2 are drawn from the germline V gene (reference sequence): MNHEY, SMNVEV. From V the trimming removes 4 bases and from J it removes 7 bases, while the gene matches leave 5 bases of the junction unaccounted for. Including the terminal cysteine and phenylalanine, the CDR3 comprises 13 residues. Only the CDR3 DNA is retained, 39 bases long and in frame from the first base.

As for this clone: No antigen is known for it. No base quality values were provided; no much bigger clone lies one nucleotide off.

The immunoSEQ Assay was the method used to sequence TCRbeta CDR3 regions. After extraction, genomic DNA underwent amplification by bias-controlled multiplex PCR, followed by high-throughput sequencing. From the authors' description of their analysis: To quantify the absolute abundance of each unique TCRbeta CDR3 region, sequences were collapsed and filtered. T cell fraction was estimated by normalizing TCRbeta template counts to usable DNA, with usable DNA measured through amplification of reference genes found in all nucleated cells. Repertoire TCRs were annotated as SARS-CoV-2-specific when V gene, CDR3 amino acid sequence and J gene were exactly matched to a known reactive TCR set. MIRA supplied the reference SARS-CoV-2 TCR set, which was filtered for enrichment in COVID-19-positive ImmuneCODE repertoires so that public or cross-reactive TCRs were removed. Drawing on the MIRA antigens, annotated TCRs were analysed further at the level of specific ORF or position within ORF. Depth was the summed frequency of annotated unique rearrangements, while breadth was defined as annotated unique rearrangements over total unique productive rearrangements. TCR breadth was compared between groups using two-sided Wilcoxon rank-sum tests. The immuneACCESS repertoire file appears here via TCRdb, limited to in-frame rearrangements. These files lack a portion of the clones; in checked studies, under half of the deficit traces to unresolved V genes, and the cause of the others is not known. From that table come the V and J calls and clone size; the DNA was used to work out D and trimming. The sample includes over 400,000 clones, with around 90% observed a single time. The ten largest clones take up roughly 3.9% of the sample.

The V gene is TRBV27 and the J gene is TRBJ2-7, with 9 bases aligning to TRBD2. The TCR sequence derives from a person aged 18-60 years who received the Ad26.COV2.S COVID-19 vaccine or a placebo. The material sequenced was peripheral blood, taken in a trial of Ad26.COV2.S vaccine versus placebo. CDR3 reads: CASSSAGGNEQYF. The DNA sequence reads TGTGCCAGCAGTTCGGCGGGAGGGAATGAGCAGTACTTC.